This is a list of T cell receptor beta chains from one sample in a study of T cell changes during pregnancy in multiple sclerosis. TCRdb's copy holds only in-frame clones and misses some; the assay was immunoSEQ multiplex PCR. The sample includes about 30,000 clones, approximately 90% of them seen just once. Sequenced material: CD8+ T cells from peripheral blood mononuclear cells, taken in the second trimester of pregnancy. These receptors were obtained from a female donor with multiple sclerosis, enrolled in a pregnancy study. The CDR3 runs from the conserved cysteine through the conserved F or W. D genes are given only for firm matches. Clone sizes are given selectively: once, few, many, or a class where the clone is expanded.

cdr3_aa	cdr3_nt	clone_size	v_call	j_call	d_call
CASSEGLAGGSYEQYF	TGTGCCAGCAGTGAAGGGTTAGCGGGAGGTTCCTACGAGCAGTACTTC	NA	TRBV2	TRBJ2-7	TRBD2
CASSPPGVVQGYTF	TGTGCCAGCAGCCCCCCGGGGGTAGTGCAGGGCTACACCTTC	NA	TRBV11-3	TRBJ1-2	NA
CASSLGTATGELFF	TGTGCCAGCAGTCTCGGGACAGCCACCGGGGAGCTGTTTTTT	NA	TRBV28	TRBJ2-2	TRBD1
CASSYWEGEQFF	TGTGCCAGCAGTTACTGGGAGGGTGAGCAGTTCTTC	NA	TRBV6-5	TRBJ2-1	TRBD2
CASSQLHSGGTGNTIYF	TGCGCCAGCAGCCAACTCCACTCGGGGGGTACCGGAAACACCATATATTTT	NA	TRBV4-3	TRBJ1-3	NA
CASRRGQGADGYTF	TGTGCAAGTCGCAGAGGACAGGGGGCGGATGGCTACACCTTC	NA	TRBV12-2	TRBJ1-2	NA
CASMVTGDTGELFF	TGTGCCAGCATGGTGACAGGGGACACCGGGGAGCTGTTTTTT	medium-sized	TRBV6-5	TRBJ2-2	TRBD1
CASNQGFGSLHF	TGTGCCAGCAACCAGGGTTTCGGATCCCTCCACTTT	NA	TRBV27	TRBJ1-6	NA
CASSQDATGSGNTIYF	TGCGCCAGCAGCCAAGACGCCACAGGCTCTGGAAACACCATATATTTT	NA	TRBV4-3	TRBJ1-3	NA
CASSSTGSLDYEQYF	TGTGCCAGCAGTTCAACAGGGTCGCTTGACTACGAGCAGTACTTC	NA	TRBV27	TRBJ2-7	NA
CASGTGAEKLFF	TGTGCCAGCGGGACAGGGGCCGAAAAACTGTTTTTT	once	TRBV6-1	TRBJ1-4	TRBD1
CASSLIANTDTQYF	TGTGCCAGCAGCTTAATAGCGAACACAGATACGCAGTATTTT	NA	TRBV7-3	TRBJ2-3	NA
CASSPEGLAVISGANVLTF	TGTGCCAGCAGCCCGGAGGGACTAGCGGTTATCTCTGGGGCCAACGTCCTGACTTTC	NA	TRBV5-5	TRBJ2-6	TRBD2
CARQGTNEKLFF	TGTGCCAGACAGGGGACTAATGAAAAACTGTTTTTT	NA	TRBV6-4	TRBJ1-4	TRBD1
CASRGGGRYTEAFF	TGTGCCAGCAGGGGCGGGGGTAGGTACACTGAAGCTTTCTTT	NA	TRBV2	TRBJ1-1	NA
CASSVGGLDYGYTF	TGTGCCAGCAGCGTAGGAGGACTGGACTATGGCTACACCTTC	NA	TRBV9	TRBJ1-2	NA
CASSLDQRGTYEQYF	TGTGCCAGCAGTTTAGATCAGCGGGGGACCTACGAGCAGTACTTC	NA	TRBV27	TRBJ2-7	TRBD2
CSEARIHQPQHF	TGCAGCGAGGCGAGGATCCATCAGCCCCAGCATTTT	NA	TRBV29-1	TRBJ1-5	NA